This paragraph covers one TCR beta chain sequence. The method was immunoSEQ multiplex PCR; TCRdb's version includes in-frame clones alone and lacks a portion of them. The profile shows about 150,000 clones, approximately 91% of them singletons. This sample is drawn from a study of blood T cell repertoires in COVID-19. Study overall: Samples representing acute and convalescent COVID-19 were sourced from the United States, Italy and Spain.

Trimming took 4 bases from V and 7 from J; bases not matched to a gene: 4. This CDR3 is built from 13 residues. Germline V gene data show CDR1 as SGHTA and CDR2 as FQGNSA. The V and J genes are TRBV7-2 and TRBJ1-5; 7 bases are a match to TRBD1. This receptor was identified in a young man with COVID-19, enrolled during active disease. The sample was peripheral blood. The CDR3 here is CASSSQGEQPQHF. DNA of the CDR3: TGTGCCAGCAGCTCGCAGGGGGAACAGCCCCAGCATTTT.